These 5 T cell receptor beta chains share one sample of origin, sequenced in a study of regulatory T cells in long-lasting Graves disease. The time point: newly diagnosed GD, antithyroid drugs for less than 3 months. RNA isolated from PBMCs was used to make the TCR library. Libraries of TCR beta came from iRepertoire HTBI primers plus Arm-PCR of CDR3 regions. TCRdb analysed the multiplex PCR reads with MiXCR anew, one entry per CDR3 protein. This sample has about 220,000 distinct CDR3 sequences, with approximately 18% found just once. This sample also appeared in a second study, on T cells in Graves' hyperthyroidism and ophthalmopathy.

Specimen: peripheral blood mononuclear cells (PBMCs), collected at new diagnosis, from a patient treated with antithyroid drugs. All receptors come from a woman in her twenties or thirties with Graves disease.

This clonotype was found a few times. The chain carries TRBV9 and TRBJ1-5; perhaps TRBD1 as D (5 bases). Trimming removed 4 bases from V and 7 bases from J, with 15 bases in between. This CDR3 has 14 amino acids. Germline V CDR1 and CDR2: SGDLS, YYNGEE. CDR3 loop: CASSPRGEGQPQHF. CDR3 nucleotides: TGTGCCAGCAGCCCCCGGGGGGAGGGACAGCCCCAGCATTTT.

In this sample, this clonotype turned up many times. V gene TRBV15 combines with J gene TRBJ2-7, with 7 bases identical to TRBD1. Germline CDR1 reads LNHNV; CDR2 reads YYDKDF (reference sequence). V dropped 5 bases and J dropped 5; count of bases not matched to a gene: 12. The CDR3 extends over 15 amino acids. The DNA of the CDR3 is TGTGCCACCAGCTCCTCCGGGACAGACGGCGACGAGCAGTACTTC. It yields the protein CATSSSGTDGDEQYF.

This clonotype was found once. The chain combines TRBV4-1 with TRBJ1-1, with D perhaps matching TRBD1 (6 bases). The CDR3 is 16 amino acids. V was cut by 4 bases and J by 2 bases, with 17 bases left in between. Germline V lookup: CDR1 MGHRA, CDR2 YSYEKL. For the CDR3, the DNA is TGCGCCAGCAGCCTAGAATGGACAGAATATAACACTGAAGCTTTCTTT. This gives the protein CASSLEWTEYNTEAFF.

This clonotype was found many times. The chain uses TRBV6-9 and TRBJ1-5; D is unclear. This CDR3 comprises 15 residues. V was clipped by 3 bases and J by 1 base, with 10 bases between them. Germline-derived CDR1 and CDR2 are MNHGY and SVAAGI. The CDR3 nucleotides read TGTGCCAGCAGTTACGAGGGTGGAAGCAATCAGCCCCAGCATTTT. The encoded protein is CASSYEGGSNQPQHF.

This clonotype was recorded many times. The J gene is TRBJ1-4, the V gene TRBV5-5; D gene ambiguous. The germline V gene has CDR1 SGHKS and CDR2 YYEKEE (reference sequence). There are 14 residues in the CDR3. Trimming stripped 5 bases from V and 1 base from J, with 9 bases between. The CDR3: CASSLHLTNEKLFF. CDR3 bases: TGTGCCAGCAGTTTACACCTAACTAATGAAAAACTGTTTTTT.